This T cell receptor (beta chain) comes out of a study of blood T cell repertoires in COVID-19. As for the study in general: Samples taken during acute and convalescent COVID-19 were collected in the United States, Italy and Spain. From T cells, B-cell-depleted T cells, or PBMCs came the material, which was cDNA or gDNA.

Assay used: immunoSEQ multiplex PCR; TCRdb lists only in-frame clones, some missing. There are 250,000 to 300,000 clones in the sample; roughly 90% occur only once, and roughly 2.9% lies in the top ten. Assignments of participants to cohorts depended upon their own reported clinical history. Exposed enrollees had met someone with a PCR-confirmed or clinician-diagnosed COVID-19 case at some point within the 2 weeks before study entry. This CDR3 spans 14 amino acids. The germline V gene has CDR1 SEHNR and CDR2 FQNEAQ (reference sequence). The ends lost 5 bases at V and 1 base at J; junction bases unmatched: 5.

The V and J genes are TRBV7-9 and TRBJ2-7; the match to TRBD1 covers 7 bases. This clonotype was obtained from a woman in her forties or fifties who had been exposed to COVID-19. The sample comprised PBMCs or T cells enriched from blood (not recorded which). This CDR3 is CASSHRDRSYEQYF. The CDR3, as DNA: TGTGCCAGCAGCCACCGGGACAGATCCTACGAGCAGTACTTC. The variable domain in full, with the rest retrieved from reference TRBV7-9 and TRBJ2-7, is DTGVSQNPRHKITKRGQNVTFRCDPISEHNRLYWYRQTLGQGPEFLTYFQNEAQLEKSRLLSDRFSAERPKGSFSTLEIQRTEQGDSAMYLCASSHRDRSYEQYFGPGTRLTVT.